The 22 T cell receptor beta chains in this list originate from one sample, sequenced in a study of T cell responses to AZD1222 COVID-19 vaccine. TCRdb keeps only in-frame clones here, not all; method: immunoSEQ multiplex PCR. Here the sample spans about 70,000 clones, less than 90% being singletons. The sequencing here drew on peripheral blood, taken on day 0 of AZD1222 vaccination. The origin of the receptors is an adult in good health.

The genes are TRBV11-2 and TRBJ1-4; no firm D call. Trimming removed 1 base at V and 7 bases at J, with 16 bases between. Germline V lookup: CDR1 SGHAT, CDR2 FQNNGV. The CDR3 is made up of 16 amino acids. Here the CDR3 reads CASSLGPLGGSEKLFF. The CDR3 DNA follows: TGTGCCAGCAGCTTAGGTCCCCTCGGAGGGAGTGAAAAACTGTTTTTT. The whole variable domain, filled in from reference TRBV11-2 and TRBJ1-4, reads EAGVAQSPRYKIIEKRQSVAFWCNPISGHATLYWYQQILGQGPKLLIQFQNNGVVDDSQLPKDRFSAERLKGVDSTLKIQPAKLEDSAVYLCASSLGPLGGSEKLFFGSGTQLSVL.

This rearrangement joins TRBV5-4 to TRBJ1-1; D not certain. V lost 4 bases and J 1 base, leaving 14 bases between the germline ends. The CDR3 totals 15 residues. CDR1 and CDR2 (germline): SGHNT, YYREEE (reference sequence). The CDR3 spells CASSDARLGNTEAFF. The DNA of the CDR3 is TGTGCCAGCAGCGATGCGAGATTAGGGAACACTGAAGCTTTCTTT.

For the CDR3, the DNA is TGCAGCGTTAGGGTGTCCGTCTATGGCTACACCTTC. It yields the protein CSVRVSVYGYTF. This chain links TRBV29-1 with TRBJ1-2; no clear D. CDR1 SQVTM and CDR2 ANQGSEA come from the germline V gene. CDR3 size: 12 residues. Trimming removed 5 bases from V and 4 bases from J, with 11 bases in between.

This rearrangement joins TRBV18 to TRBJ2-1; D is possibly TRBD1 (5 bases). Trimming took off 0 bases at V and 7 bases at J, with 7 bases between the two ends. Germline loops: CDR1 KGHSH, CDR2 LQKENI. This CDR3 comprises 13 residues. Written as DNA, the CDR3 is TGTGCCAGCTCACCACCAGGGGCGAATGAGCAGTTCTTC. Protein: CASSPPGANEQFF.

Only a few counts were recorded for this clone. CDR3 bases: TGTGCCAGCTCACCACCATCAGGGAACACTGAAGCTTTCTTT. Its protein product is CASSPPSGNTEAFF. The V and J genes are TRBV18 and TRBJ1-1; no clear D. This CDR3 spans 14 amino acids. Germline V gene sequence: CDR1 KGHSH, CDR2 LQKENI. V dropped 0 bases and J dropped 1 base, with 6 bases sitting between them.

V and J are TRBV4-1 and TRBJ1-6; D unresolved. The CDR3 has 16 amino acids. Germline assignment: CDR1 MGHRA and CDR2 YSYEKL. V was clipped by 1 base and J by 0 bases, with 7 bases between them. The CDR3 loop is CASSQAPSSYNSPLHF. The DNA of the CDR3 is TGCGCCAGCAGCCAAGCACCGAGCTCCTATAATTCACCCCTCCACTTT.

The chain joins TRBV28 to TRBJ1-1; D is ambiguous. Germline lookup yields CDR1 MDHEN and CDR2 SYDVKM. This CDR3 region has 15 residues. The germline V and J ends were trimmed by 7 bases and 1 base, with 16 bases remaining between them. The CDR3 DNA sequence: TGTGCCAGCACCAAAACGGGGTCAGGGAACACTGAAGCTTTCTTT. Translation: CASTKTGSGNTEAFF.

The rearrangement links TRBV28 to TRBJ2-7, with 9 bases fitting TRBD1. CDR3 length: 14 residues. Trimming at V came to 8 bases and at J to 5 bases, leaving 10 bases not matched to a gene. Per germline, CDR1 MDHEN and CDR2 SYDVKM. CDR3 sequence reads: CASGKGTGRDEQYF. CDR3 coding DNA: TGTGCCAGCGGAAAGGGGACAGGGCGCGACGAGCAGTACTTC.

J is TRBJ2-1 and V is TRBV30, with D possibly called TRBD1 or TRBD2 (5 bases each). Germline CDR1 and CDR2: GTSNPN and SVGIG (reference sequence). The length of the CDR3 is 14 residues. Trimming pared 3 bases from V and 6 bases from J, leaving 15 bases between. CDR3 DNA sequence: TGTGCCTGGAGCGAGGGGTCTAGCTTCAATGAGCAGTTCTTC. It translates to CAWSEGSSFNEQFF.

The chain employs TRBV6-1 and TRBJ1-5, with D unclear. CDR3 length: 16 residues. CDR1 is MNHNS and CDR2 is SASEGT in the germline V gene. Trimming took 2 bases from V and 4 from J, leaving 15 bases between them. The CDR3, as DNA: TGTGCCAGCAGTGAAAGGCACCTGAACGGGAATCAGCCCCAGCATTTT. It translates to CASSERHLNGNQPQHF.

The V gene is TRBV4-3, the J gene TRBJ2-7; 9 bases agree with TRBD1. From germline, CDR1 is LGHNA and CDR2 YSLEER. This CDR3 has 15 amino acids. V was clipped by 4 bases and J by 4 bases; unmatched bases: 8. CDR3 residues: CASSRGRTGVYEQYF. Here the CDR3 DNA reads TGCGCCAGCAGCCGGGGGAGGACAGGGGTTTACGAGCAGTACTTC.

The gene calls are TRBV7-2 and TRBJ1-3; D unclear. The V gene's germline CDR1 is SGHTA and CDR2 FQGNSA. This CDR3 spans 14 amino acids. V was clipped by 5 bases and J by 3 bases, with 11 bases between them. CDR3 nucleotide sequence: TGTGCCAGCAGCCCCCGGGGTGATGGAAACACCATATATTTT. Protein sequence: CASSPRGDGNTIYF.

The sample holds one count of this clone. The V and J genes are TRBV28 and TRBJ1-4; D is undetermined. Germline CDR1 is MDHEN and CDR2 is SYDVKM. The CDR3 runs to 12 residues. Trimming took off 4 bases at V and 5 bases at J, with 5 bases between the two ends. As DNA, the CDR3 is TGTGCCAGCAGTTCCATAAATGAAAAACTGTTTTTT. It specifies CASSSINEKLFF. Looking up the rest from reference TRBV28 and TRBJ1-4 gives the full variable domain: DVKVTQSSRYLVKRTGEKVFLECVQDMDHENMFWYRQDPGLGLRLIYFSYDVKMKEKGDIPEGYSVSREKKERFSLILESASTNQTSMYLCASSSINEKLFFGSGTQLSVL.

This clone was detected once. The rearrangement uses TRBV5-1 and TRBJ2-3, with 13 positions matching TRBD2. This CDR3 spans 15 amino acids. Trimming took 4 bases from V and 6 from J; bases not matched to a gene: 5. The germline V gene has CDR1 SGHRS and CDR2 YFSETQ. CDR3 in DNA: TGCGCCAGCAGCCAAGGGACTAGCGGGGTTGATACGCAGTATTTT. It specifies CASSQGTSGVDTQYF.

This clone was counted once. The CDR3 DNA follows: TGTGCCAGCAGTTACTCGACAGAACTCTATGGCTACACCTTC. Translated, it gives CASSYSTELYGYTF. V and J are TRBV6-5 and TRBJ1-2; possibly TRBD1 for D (5 bases). CDR1 and CDR2 from the germline V gene are MNHEY and SVGAGI. The V end lost 0 bases, the J end lost 4 bases, and 9 bases lay between the germline ends. This CDR3 spans 14 amino acids.

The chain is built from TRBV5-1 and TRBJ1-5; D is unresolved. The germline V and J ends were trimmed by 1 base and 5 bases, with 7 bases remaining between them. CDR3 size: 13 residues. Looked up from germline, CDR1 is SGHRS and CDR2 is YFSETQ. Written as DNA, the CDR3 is TGCGCCAGCAGCTTGAGGTCTGATCAGCCCCAGCATTTT. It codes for CASSLRSDQPQHF.

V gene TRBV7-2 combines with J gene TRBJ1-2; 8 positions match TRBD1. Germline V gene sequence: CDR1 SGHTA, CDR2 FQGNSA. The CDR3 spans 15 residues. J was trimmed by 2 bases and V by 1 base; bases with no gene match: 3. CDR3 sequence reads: CASSLGRGRNYGYTF. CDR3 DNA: TGTGCCAGCAGCTTAGGCAGGGGGCGAAACTATGGCTACACCTTC.

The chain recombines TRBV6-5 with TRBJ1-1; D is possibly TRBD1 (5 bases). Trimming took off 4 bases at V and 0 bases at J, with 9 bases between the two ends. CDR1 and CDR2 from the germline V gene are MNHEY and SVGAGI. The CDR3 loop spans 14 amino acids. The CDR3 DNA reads TGTGCCAGCAGTTCTTCCAGGGTGAACACTGAAGCTTTCTTT. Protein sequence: CASSSSRVNTEAFF.

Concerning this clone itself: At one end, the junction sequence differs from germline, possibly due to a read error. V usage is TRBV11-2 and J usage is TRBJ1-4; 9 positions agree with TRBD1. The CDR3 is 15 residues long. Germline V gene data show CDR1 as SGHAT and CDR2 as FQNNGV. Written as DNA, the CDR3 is TGTGCCAGCAGCATAGAGGGACAGGGAAATGAAAAACTGTTTTTT. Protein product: CASSIEGQGNEKLFF.

DNA of the CDR3: TGTGCCAGCAGCCAAGAAGGTGACCCACAGGATACGCAGTATTTT. Protein product: CASSQEGDPQDTQYF. The chain employs TRBV3-1 (or the pseudogene TRBV3-2) and TRBJ2-3, with no clear D. This CDR3 contains 15 residues. Germline CDR1 reads LGHDT; CDR2 reads YNNKEL (reference sequence). Deletions cut 0 bases from V and 6 bases from J, with 13 bases between.

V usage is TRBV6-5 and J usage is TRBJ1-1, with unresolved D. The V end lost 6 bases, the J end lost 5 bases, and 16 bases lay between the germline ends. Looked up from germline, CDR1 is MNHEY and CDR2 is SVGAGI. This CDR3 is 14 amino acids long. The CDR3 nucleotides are TGTGCCAGCAGCCCGGAGTCCTCGAGGACTGAAGCTTTCTTT. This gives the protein CASSPESSRTEAFF.

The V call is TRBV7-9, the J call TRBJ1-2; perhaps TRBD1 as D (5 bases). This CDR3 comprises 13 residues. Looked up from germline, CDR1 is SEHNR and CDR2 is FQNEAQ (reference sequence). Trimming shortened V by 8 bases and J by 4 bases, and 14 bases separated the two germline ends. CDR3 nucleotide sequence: TGTGCCAGCGGACGAACAGGCCCCTATGGCTACACCTTC. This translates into CASGRTGPYGYTF.